One and the same sample provided the 30 T cell receptor beta chains below, sequenced in a study of CD8+ T cells in alopecia areata. cDNA serving as the sequencing template came from extracted, reverse transcribed RNA. Measured with immunoSEQ multiplex PCR; TCRdb has only the in-frame clones, and not every one. The sample holds about 110,000 clones; 59% are singletons and the top ten take around 20%. The sequenced sample was CD8+ T cells sorted from blood. These receptors came from a human donor in good health.

The V and J genes are TRBV13 and TRBJ1-5, with no clear D. Looked up from germline, CDR1 is PRHDT and CDR2 is FYEKMQ (reference sequence). Trimming shortened V by 1 base and J by 4 bases, and 5 bases separated the two germline ends. CDR3 length: 13 residues. The CDR3 is CASSLVRNQPQHF. The CDR3 region has the DNA TGTGCCAGCAGCTTAGTGCGTAATCAGCCCCAGCATTTT. Full variable domain (rest looked up from reference TRBV13 and TRBJ1-5): AAGVIQSPRHLIKEKRETATLKCYPIPRHDTVYWYQQGPGQDPQFLISFYEKMQSDKGSIPDRFSAQQFSDYHSELNMSSLELGDSALYFCASSLVRNQPQHFGDGTRLSIL.

The genes are TRBV9 and TRBJ2-7; possibly TRBD1 or TRBD2 for D (5 bases each). CDR1 and CDR2 from the germline V gene are SGDLS and YYNGEE. Trimming pared 3 bases from V and 0 bases from J, leaving 13 bases between. This CDR3 has 15 residues. CDR3 sequence: CASSAGTRSSYEQYF. In DNA, the CDR3 is TGTGCCAGCAGCGCCGGGACGAGGAGCTCCTACGAGCAGTACTTC.

The V and J genes are TRBV30 and TRBJ2-1, with 10 bases aligning to TRBD1. CDR1 and CDR2 from the germline V gene are GTSNPN and SVGIG (reference sequence). The CDR3 consists of 14 residues. Losses at the gene ends were 3 bases for V and 5 bases for J; bases not matched to a gene: 4. This chain's CDR3 is CAWSRDRGHNEQFF. Here the CDR3 DNA reads TGTGCCTGGAGCCGGGACAGGGGTCACAATGAGCAGTTCTTC.

This clone turned up a few times. V usage is TRBV13 and J usage is TRBJ2-6, with D uncertain. The CDR3 is made up of 18 amino acids. CDR1 PRHDT and CDR2 FYEKMQ come from the germline V gene (reference sequence). The V gene lost 5 bases and the J gene lost 1 base, with 18 bases spanning the gap. The DNA of the CDR3 is TGTGCCAGCAGCCCCCCCCAGAGTAGACGGTCTGGGGCCAACGTCCTGACTTTC. Translation: CASSPPQSRRSGANVLTF.

This chain connects TRBV6-5 to TRBJ2-5; 9 bases match TRBD2. Trimming removed 9 bases from V and 2 bases from J; junction bases left unmatched: 10. The CDR3 has 15 residues. In germline, CDR1 is MNHEY, CDR2 SVGAGI. This CDR3 is CARAGLAGVQETQYF. CDR3 nucleotide sequence: TGTGCCAGGGCCGGATTAGCGGGGGTTCAAGAGACCCAGTACTTC.

CDR3 DNA: TGTGCCAGCAGCCCAGACTTTGAGCAGTTCTTC. Translation gives CASSPDFEQFF. The genes are TRBV28 and TRBJ2-1, with D unresolved. The CDR3 consists of 11 residues. The V end lost 6 bases, the J end lost 9 bases, and 9 bases lay between the germline ends. Per the germline V gene, CDR1 is MDHEN and CDR2 is SYDVKM.

This sequence joins TRBV4-1 and TRBJ1-5; weak D call: TRBD1 (6 bases). Looked up from germline, CDR1 is MGHRA and CDR2 is YSYEKL. Trimming removed 3 bases at V and 3 bases at J, with 12 bases between. The length of the CDR3 is 15 residues. The CDR3 DNA reads as TGCGCCAGCAGCCAGCTACAGGGTTCCAATCAGCCCCAGCATTTT. Residues: CASSQLQGSNQPQHF.

The rearrangement uses TRBV4-3 and TRBJ1-2; no clear D gene. With 4 bases removed from V and 4 bases from J, the gap between germline ends came to 10 bases. This CDR3 is 13 amino acids long. CDR1 is LGHNA, CDR2 YSLEER, per germline. DNA for the CDR3: TGCGCCAGCAGCCCCGGGTCCTTCTATGGCTACACCTTC. Translated, it gives CASSPGSFYGYTF.

The chain has TRBV7-2 and TRBJ2-3, with 9 bases aligning to TRBD2. With V trimmed by 2 bases and J by 2 bases, 8 bases remained unmatched. The CDR3 length is 17 residues. Germline lookup yields CDR1 SGHTA and CDR2 FQGNSA. The CDR3 loop is CASSLLVAGAITDTQYF. The CDR3 DNA reads as TGTGCCAGCAGCTTACTAGTAGCGGGGGCCATCACAGATACGCAGTATTTT.

V and J are TRBV27 and TRBJ2-7; 9 nucleotides match TRBD1. The CDR3 contains 15 residues. Germline trimming cut 5 bases from V and 3 bases from J; bases unmatched to any gene: 8. From germline, CDR1 is MNHEY and CDR2 SMNVEV (reference sequence). CDR3 amino acids: CASSELPGQGYEQYF. In DNA form, the CDR3 reads TGTGCCAGCAGTGAACTTCCGGGACAGGGCTACGAGCAGTACTTC.

This clone was recorded a few times. The chain couples TRBV13 to TRBJ2-5; D is undetermined. Germline CDR1 and CDR2: PRHDT and FYEKMQ (reference sequence). V lost 0 bases, J lost 1 base, and 9 bases lay in between. CDR3 length: 15 residues. The CDR3 here is CASSLGEAGQETQYF. In DNA form, the CDR3 reads TGTGCCAGCAGCTTAGGAGAGGCAGGCCAAGAGACCCAGTACTTC.

The gene calls are TRBV6-1 and TRBJ2-5; 14 nucleotides agree with TRBD2. The V gene end was trimmed by 8 bases and the J gene end by 5 bases; junction bases not matched to a gene: 7. The germline gives CDR1 MNHNS, CDR2 SASEGT. The length of the CDR3 is 15 residues. The chain's CDR3 is CASARLAGGQETQYF. Written as DNA, the CDR3 is TGTGCCAGCGCTCGACTAGCGGGGGGGCAGGAGACCCAGTACTTC.

This clone occurred a few times. This chain joins TRBV30 and TRBJ1-5; tentative D call: TRBD1 (5 bases). CDR3 length equals 14 residues. Trimming took 1 base from V and 5 from J, leaving 12 bases between them. From germline, CDR1 is GTSNPN and CDR2 SVGIG (reference sequence). The CDR3: CAWSGGVGDQPQHF. CDR3 nucleotide sequence: TGTGCCTGGAGTGGAGGGGTCGGAGATCAGCCCCAGCATTTT. Looking up the rest from reference TRBV30 and TRBJ1-5 gives the full variable domain: SQTIHQWPATLVQPVGSPLSLECTVEGTSNPNLYWYRQAAGRGLQLLFYSVGIGQISSEVPQNLSASRPQDRQFILSSKKLLLSDSGFYLCAWSGGVGDQPQHFGDGTRLSIL.

The gene calls are TRBV2 and TRBJ2-3; 12 nucleotides agree with TRBD2. CDR1 and CDR2 (germline): SNHLY, FYNNEI. With 6 bases clipped from V and 0 bases from J, the junction kept 4 bases outside the gene matches. The CDR3 runs 16 residues. In DNA form, the CDR3 reads TGTGCCAGCAGGAAAGGGACTAGCGGGAGCACAGATACGCAGTATTTT. Its translation is CASRKGTSGSTDTQYF.

The rearrangement links TRBV13 to TRBJ2-7; 11 bases align to TRBD2. With 5 bases clipped from V and 7 bases from J, the junction kept 4 bases outside the gene matches. The germline V gene encodes CDR1 PRHDT and CDR2 FYEKMQ (reference sequence). The CDR3 contains 13 residues. The CDR3, as DNA: TGTGCCAGCAGCGCGGGACTAGCGGCTGAGCAGTACTTC. Translation: CASSAGLAAEQYF.

The chain is built from TRBV19 and TRBJ2-5, with D perhaps TRBD2 (6 bases). The CDR3 is 14 residues long. V was clipped by 5 bases and J by 5 bases, with 15 bases between them. CDR1 is LNHDA and CDR2 is SQIVND in the germline V gene (reference sequence). The CDR3 reads CASSPSTSLETQYF. The CDR3 DNA follows: TGTGCCAGTAGTCCATCGACTAGTTTGGAGACCCAGTACTTC.

The rearrangement joins TRBV7-8 to TRBJ2-7; D remains unclear. The V end was cut by 3 bases, the J end by 3 bases, with 9 bases between. The CDR3 covers 13 residues. Germline V gives CDR1 SGHVS, CDR2 FQNEAQ. The CDR3 loop is CASSFKDDYEQYF. The CDR3, as DNA: TGTGCCAGCAGCTTTAAGGATGACTACGAGCAGTACTTC.

The chain uses TRBV7-2 and TRBJ2-7, with 11 bases identical to TRBD1. The V gene's germline CDR1 is SGHTA and CDR2 FQGNSA. V lost 5 bases, J lost 3 bases, and 9 bases stayed unmatched. The CDR3 extends over 16 amino acids. The CDR3 loop reads CASSTGTGGANYEQYF. The CDR3 DNA is TGTGCCAGCAGCACAGGGACAGGGGGTGCCAACTACGAGCAGTACTTC.

The rearrangement links TRBV28 to TRBJ1-6; 7 positions match TRBD1. V dropped 5 bases and J dropped 0; count of bases not matched to a gene: 7. CDR1 MDHEN and CDR2 SYDVKM come from the germline V gene. The CDR3 sequence is 17 residues long. DNA for the CDR3: TGTGCCAGCAGTAGAGAACAGGGGAGCTCCTATAATTCACCCCTCCACTTT. It translates to CASSREQGSSYNSPLHF.

This chain links TRBV29-1 with TRBJ2-7; D is uncertain. Germline V gene lookup returns CDR1 SQVTM and CDR2 ANQGSEA. The CDR3 sequence is 14 residues long. The germline V and J ends were trimmed by 0 bases and 3 bases, with 12 bases remaining between them. CDR3 region: CSVEDRKRDYEQYF. The CDR3 region has the DNA TGCAGCGTTGAAGATAGAAAAAGAGACTACGAGCAGTACTTC.

V and J are TRBV28 and TRBJ2-3; 10 nucleotides agree with TRBD2. The trim removed 5 bases at V and 0 bases at J, leaving 14 bases unmatched. The CDR3 runs to 19 residues. Germline loops: CDR1 MDHEN, CDR2 SYDVKM. The CDR3 loop is CASSQPRSGLAPSTDTQYF. The CDR3 nucleotides are TGTGCCAGCAGTCAACCACGCTCGGGACTAGCGCCTAGCACAGATACGCAGTATTTT.

A note on this clone: At one of its ends the junction is not consistent with the germline gene, which may arise from a read error. The V call is TRBV5-6, the J call TRBJ1-1, with unresolved D. The CDR3 is made up of 12 amino acids. Germline CDR1 is SGHDT and CDR2 is YYEEEE. The CDR3 sequence: CASTLGSYEAFF. Written as DNA, the CDR3 is TGTGCCAGCACCTTGGGTTCCTATGAAGCTTTCTTT.

This chain links TRBV28 with TRBJ2-5; a weak D match, TRBD2 (6 bases). V was cut by 7 bases and J by 2 bases, with 20 bases left in between. There are 16 residues in the CDR3. CDR1 is MDHEN and CDR2 is SYDVKM in the germline V gene. CDR3 DNA: TGTGCCAGCACCCAAGGATCAGCAGGGACTCAAGAGACCCAGTACTTC. It is translated as CASTQGSAGTQETQYF.

The chain has TRBV28 and TRBJ2-7, with 10 positions matching TRBD1. CDR1 is MDHEN, CDR2 SYDVKM, per germline. The V gene end was trimmed by 10 bases and the J gene end by 2 bases; junction bases not matched to a gene: 8. This CDR3 comprises 14 residues. The CDR3 region has the DNA TGTGCCACCTACGGACAGGGGGAAACCTACGAGCAGTACTTC. Translated, it gives CATYGQGETYEQYF.

The rearrangement links TRBV29-1 to TRBJ2-7; the D gene is possibly TRBD2 (5 bases). Germline CDR1 reads SQVTM; CDR2 reads ANQGSEA. Trimming cost V 1 base and J 0 bases, with 10 bases left between them. This CDR3 is 14 amino acids long. The CDR3 here is CSVEVAGSSYEQYF. CDR3 coding DNA: TGCAGCGTTGAAGTGGCGGGTTCCTCCTACGAGCAGTACTTC.

The chain is built from TRBV7-9 and TRBJ1-2, with D uncertain. The CDR3 contains 12 residues. The V and J ends lost 3 bases and 4 bases respectively, with 6 bases between them. Germline V lookup: CDR1 SEHNR, CDR2 FQNEAQ (reference sequence). Written as DNA, the CDR3 is TGTGCCAGCAGCTTTTCATTCTATGGCTACACCTTC. Its protein product is CASSFSFYGYTF.

This clone was recorded a few times. V gene TRBV28 combines with J gene TRBJ2-2; 9 bases are shared with TRBD1. The V gene's germline CDR1 is MDHEN and CDR2 SYDVKM. CDR3 length equals 16 residues. V lost 4 bases, J lost 5 bases, and 8 bases stayed unmatched. The CDR3 sequence: CASSYPDRGLTGELFF. CDR3 in DNA: TGTGCCAGCAGTTACCCGGACAGGGGTTTGACCGGGGAGCTGTTTTTT.

This clone has a handful of counts. The chain combines TRBV5-1 with TRBJ1-1; D not resolved. The V end was cut by 0 bases, the J end by 12 bases, with 15 bases between. Germline values: CDR1 SGHRS, CDR2 YFSETQ. The CDR3 covers 13 residues. CDR3 amino acids: CASSLGGLDESFF. CDR3 DNA: TGCGCCAGCAGCTTGGGAGGGCTTGATGAGTCTTTCTTT.

This chain links TRBV7-9 with TRBJ1-1, with D perhaps matching TRBD1 (6 bases). Trimming removed 5 bases at V and 4 bases at J, with 17 bases between. Per germline, CDR1 SEHNR and CDR2 FQNEAQ (reference sequence). The CDR3 has 15 amino acids. CDR3: CASSSQDSGGTEAFF. DNA for the CDR3: TGTGCCAGCAGCAGCCAGGACAGCGGGGGCACTGAAGCTTTCTTT.

The CDR3 is CASSSHSGGAVDTQYF. For the CDR3, the DNA is TGTGCCAGCAGTTCCCATAGCGGGGGGGCCGTAGATACGCAGTATTTT. The chain carries TRBV6-4 and TRBJ2-3; 11 bases are a match to TRBD2. The V and J ends lost 5 bases and 5 bases, in that order; junction bases with no gene match: 9. This CDR3 is built from 16 residues. CDR1 is MRHNA, CDR2 SNTAGT, per germline.